This entry features one TCR beta chain sequence. What it binds is unknown. These data originate in a study of OX40 agonist ivuxolimab in advanced cancers. For the study at large: The patients received agonistic anti-OX40 (CD134) antibody ivuxolimab.

Notes on the study in general: Relatively little clonal expansion, among the lowest observed, appeared in partial responders at 0.1-3.0 mg/kg. It was also the case that some nonresponders had low normalized T-cell clonal expansion.

Some clones are missing from TCRdb's copy, which holds only in-frame ones; the method was immunoSEQ multiplex PCR. The repertoire has 25,000 to 35,000 clones, 60% to 85% of them found once; the top ten carry roughly 25%. Patients were excluded for autoimmune disease history or systemic immunosuppression. The germline V gene encodes CDR1 SGHRS and CDR2 YFSETQ. This CDR3 has 15 amino acids. The V and J ends lost 4 bases and 5 bases respectively, with 15 bases between them. V usage is TRBV5-1 and J usage is TRBJ2-2; a possible D gene is TRBD2 (5 bases). The sequencing used CD4+ or CD8+ T cells sorted from blood, collected in a trial of the OX40 agonist ivuxolimab. This TCR was sampled from an adult with an advanced solid tumor such as melanoma, head and neck, liver or kidney cancer. CDR3 sequence (DNA): TGCGCCAGCAGCCCGGGATTGCGTCTGACCGGGGAGCTGTTTTTT. Translation gives CASSPGLRLTGELFF.